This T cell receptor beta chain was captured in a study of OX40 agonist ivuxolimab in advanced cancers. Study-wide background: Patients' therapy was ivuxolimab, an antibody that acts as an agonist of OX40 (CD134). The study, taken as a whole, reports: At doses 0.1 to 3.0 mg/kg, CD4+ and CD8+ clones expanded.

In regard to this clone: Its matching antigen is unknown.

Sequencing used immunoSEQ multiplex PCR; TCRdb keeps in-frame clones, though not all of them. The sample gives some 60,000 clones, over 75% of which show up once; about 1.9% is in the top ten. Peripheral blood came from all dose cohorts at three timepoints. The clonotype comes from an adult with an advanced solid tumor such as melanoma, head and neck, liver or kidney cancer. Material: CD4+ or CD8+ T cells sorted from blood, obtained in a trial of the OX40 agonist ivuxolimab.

CDR3 protein: CASSTTRGFQETQYF. Written as DNA, the CDR3 is TGTGCCAGCAGTACTACCAGGGGGTTCCAAGAGACCCAGTACTTC. This sequence joins TRBV27 and TRBJ2-5, with TRBD1 identical over 7 bases. Germline CDR1 and CDR2: MNHEY and SMNVEV (reference sequence). V shed 5 bases, J shed 1 base, and the junction held 7 bases outside the gene matches. This CDR3 contains 15 residues.